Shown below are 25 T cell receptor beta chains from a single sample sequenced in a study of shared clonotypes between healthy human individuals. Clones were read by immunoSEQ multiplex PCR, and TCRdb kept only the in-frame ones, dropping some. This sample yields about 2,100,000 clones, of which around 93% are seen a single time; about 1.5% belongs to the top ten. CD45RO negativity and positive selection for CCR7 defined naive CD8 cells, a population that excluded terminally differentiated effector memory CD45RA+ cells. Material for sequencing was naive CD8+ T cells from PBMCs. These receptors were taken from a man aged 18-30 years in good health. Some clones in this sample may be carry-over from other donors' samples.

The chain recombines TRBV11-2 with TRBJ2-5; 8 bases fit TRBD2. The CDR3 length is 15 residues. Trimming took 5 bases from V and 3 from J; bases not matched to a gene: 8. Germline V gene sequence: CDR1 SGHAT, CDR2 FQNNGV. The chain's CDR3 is CASSPPGTRKETQYF. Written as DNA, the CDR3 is TGTGCCAGCAGCCCCCCCGGGACTAGAAAAGAGACCCAGTACTTC.

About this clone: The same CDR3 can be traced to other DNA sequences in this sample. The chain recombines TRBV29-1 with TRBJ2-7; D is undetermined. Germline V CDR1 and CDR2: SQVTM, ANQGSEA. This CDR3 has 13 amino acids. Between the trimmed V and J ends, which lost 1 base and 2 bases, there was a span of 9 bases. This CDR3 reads CSVEGGAAYEQYF. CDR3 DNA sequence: TGCAGCGTTGAAGGGGGTGCTGCCTACGAGCAGTACTTC.

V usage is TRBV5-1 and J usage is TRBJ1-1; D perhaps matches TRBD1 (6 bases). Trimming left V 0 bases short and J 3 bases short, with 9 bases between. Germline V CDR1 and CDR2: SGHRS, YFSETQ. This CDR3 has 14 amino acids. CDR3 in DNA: TGCGCCAGCAGCTTGGACAGGGTCTACACTGAAGCTTTCTTT. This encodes CASSLDRVYTEAFF. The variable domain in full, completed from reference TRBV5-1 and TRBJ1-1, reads KAGVTQTPRYLIKTRGQQVTLSCSPISGHRSVSWYQQTPGQGLQFLFEYFSETQRNKGNFPGRFSGRQFSNSRSEMNVSTLELGDSALYLCASSLDRVYTEAFFGQGTRLTVV.

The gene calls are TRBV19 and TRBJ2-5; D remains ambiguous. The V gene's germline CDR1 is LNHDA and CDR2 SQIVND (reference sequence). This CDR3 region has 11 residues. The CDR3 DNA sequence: TGTGGATGTGAATGGAAAGAGACCCAGTACTTC. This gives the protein CGCEWKETQYF.

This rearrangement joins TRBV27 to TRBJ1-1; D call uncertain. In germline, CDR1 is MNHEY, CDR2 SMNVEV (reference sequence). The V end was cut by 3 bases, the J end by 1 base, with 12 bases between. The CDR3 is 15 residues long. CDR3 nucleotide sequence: TGTGCCAGCAGTTTTGGCAGGTACTCGAACACTGAAGCTTTCTTT. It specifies CASSFGRYSNTEAFF.

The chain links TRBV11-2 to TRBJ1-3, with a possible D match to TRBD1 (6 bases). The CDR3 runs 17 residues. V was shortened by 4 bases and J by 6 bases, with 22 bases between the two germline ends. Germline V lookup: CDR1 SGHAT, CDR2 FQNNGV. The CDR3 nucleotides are TGTGCCAGCAGCTCCGGTCCGGGGGACATAGGGATAAACACCATATATTTT. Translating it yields CASSSGPGDIGINTIYF.

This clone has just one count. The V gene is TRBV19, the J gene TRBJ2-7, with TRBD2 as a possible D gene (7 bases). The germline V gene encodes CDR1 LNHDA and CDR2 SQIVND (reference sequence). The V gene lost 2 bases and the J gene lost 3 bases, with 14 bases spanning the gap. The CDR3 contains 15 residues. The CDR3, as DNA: TGTGCCAGTAGTATAAGGGGGGGGTTTATCTACGAGCAGTACTTC. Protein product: CASSIRGGFIYEQYF.

CDR3 sequence (DNA): TGTGCCAGCAGTCCCGCTGGGGGGGAGCAGTTCTTC. As protein: CASSPAGGEQFF. The gene calls are TRBV27 and TRBJ2-1; tentative D call: TRBD2 (6 bases). The V gene lost 5 bases and the J gene lost 10 bases, with 12 bases spanning the gap. CDR1 is MNHEY, CDR2 SMNVEV, per germline (reference sequence). This CDR3 spans 12 amino acids.

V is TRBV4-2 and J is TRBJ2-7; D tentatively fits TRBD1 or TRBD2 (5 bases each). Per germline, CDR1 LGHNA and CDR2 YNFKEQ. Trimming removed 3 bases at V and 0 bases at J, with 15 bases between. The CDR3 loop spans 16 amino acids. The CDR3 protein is CASSQGPPFGSYEQYF. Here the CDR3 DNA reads TGTGCCAGCAGCCAGGGACCACCATTCGGCTCCTACGAGCAGTACTTC.

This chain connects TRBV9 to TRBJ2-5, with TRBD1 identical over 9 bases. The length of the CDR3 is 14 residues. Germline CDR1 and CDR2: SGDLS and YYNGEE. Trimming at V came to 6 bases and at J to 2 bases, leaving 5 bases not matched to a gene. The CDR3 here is CASTPTGGQETQYF. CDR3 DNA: TGTGCCAGCACCCCGACAGGGGGTCAAGAGACCCAGTACTTC. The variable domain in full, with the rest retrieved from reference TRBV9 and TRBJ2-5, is DSGVTQTPKHLITATGQRVTLRCSPRSGDLSVYWYQQSLDQGLQFLIQYYNGEERAKGNILERFSAQQFPDLHSELNLSSLELGDSALYFCASTPTGGQETQYFGPGTRLLVL.

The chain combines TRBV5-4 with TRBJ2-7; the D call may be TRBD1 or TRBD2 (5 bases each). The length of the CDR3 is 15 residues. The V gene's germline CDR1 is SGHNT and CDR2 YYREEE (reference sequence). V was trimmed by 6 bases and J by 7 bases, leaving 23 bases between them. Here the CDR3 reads CASTSTGTGLWEQYF. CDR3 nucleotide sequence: TGTGCCAGCACCTCTACCGGGACCGGACTCTGGGAGCAGTACTTC.

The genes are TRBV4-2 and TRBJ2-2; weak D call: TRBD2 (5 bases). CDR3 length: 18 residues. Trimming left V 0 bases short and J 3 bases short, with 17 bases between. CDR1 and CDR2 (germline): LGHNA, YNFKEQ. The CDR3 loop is CASSQDGGLVSYTGELFF. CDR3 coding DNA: TGTGCCAGCAGCCAAGATGGCGGGCTAGTTAGTTACACCGGGGAGCTGTTTTTT.

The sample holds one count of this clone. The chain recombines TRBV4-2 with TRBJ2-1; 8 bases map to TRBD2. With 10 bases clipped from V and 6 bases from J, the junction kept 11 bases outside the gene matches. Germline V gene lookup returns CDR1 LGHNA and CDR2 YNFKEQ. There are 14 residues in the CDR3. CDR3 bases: TGTGCCACCCGAAACCCACTAGCGGTCAATGAGCAGTTCTTC. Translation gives CATRNPLAVNEQFF.

CDR3 sequence: CASSAPSGRLEEGTQYF. DNA of the CDR3: TGTGCCAGCAGCGCGCCTAGCGGGAGGTTGGAGGAGGGGACCCAGTACTTC. The chain couples TRBV7-6 to TRBJ2-5, with TRBD2 matching over 11 bases. CDR3 length equals 17 residues. The J segment lost 7 bases and the V segment lost 5 bases, leaving 15 bases of the junction unmatched. Germline CDR1 is SGHVS and CDR2 is FNYEAQ.

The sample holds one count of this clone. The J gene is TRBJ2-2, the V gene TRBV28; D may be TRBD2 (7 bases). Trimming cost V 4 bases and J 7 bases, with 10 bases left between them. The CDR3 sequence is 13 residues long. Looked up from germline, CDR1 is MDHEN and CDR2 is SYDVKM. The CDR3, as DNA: TGTGCCAGCAGTTCGGGGGGCGGCGGGGAGCTGTTTTTT. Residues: CASSSGGGGELFF.

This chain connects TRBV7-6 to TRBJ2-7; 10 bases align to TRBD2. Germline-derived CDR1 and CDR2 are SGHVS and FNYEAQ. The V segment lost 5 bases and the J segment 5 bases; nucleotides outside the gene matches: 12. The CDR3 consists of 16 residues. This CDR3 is CASSPSALAGDNEQYF. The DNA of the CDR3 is TGTGCCAGCAGCCCCTCAGCCCTAGCGGGAGACAACGAGCAGTACTTC. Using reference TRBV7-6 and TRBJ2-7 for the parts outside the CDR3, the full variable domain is GAGVSQSPRYKVTKRGQDVALRCDPISGHVSLYWYRQALGQGPEFLTYFNYEAQQDKSGLPNDRFSAERPEGSISTLTIQRTEQRDSAMYRCASSPSALAGDNEQYFGPGTRLTVT.

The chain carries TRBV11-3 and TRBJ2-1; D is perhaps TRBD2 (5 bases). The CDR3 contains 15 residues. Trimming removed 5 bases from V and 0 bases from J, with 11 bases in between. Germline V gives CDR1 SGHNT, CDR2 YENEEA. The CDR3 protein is CASSAVTSSYNEQFF. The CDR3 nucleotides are TGTGCCAGCAGCGCCGTCACTAGCTCCTACAATGAGCAGTTCTTC.

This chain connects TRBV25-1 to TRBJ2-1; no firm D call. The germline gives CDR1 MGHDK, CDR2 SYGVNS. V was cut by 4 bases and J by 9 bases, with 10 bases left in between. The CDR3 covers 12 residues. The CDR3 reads CASSVRHGEQFF. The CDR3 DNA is TGTGCCAGCAGTGTTCGGCATGGTGAGCAGTTCTTC.

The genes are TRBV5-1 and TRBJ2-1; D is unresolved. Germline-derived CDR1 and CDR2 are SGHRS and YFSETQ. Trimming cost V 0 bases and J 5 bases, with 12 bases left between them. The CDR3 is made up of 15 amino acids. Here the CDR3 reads CASSLVSLGNNEQFF. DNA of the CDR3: TGCGCCAGCAGCTTGGTTTCGCTGGGGAACAATGAGCAGTTCTTC.

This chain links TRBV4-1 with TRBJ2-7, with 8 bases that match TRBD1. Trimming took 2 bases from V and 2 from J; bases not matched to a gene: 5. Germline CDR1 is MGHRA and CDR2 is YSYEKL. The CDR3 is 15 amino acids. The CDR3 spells CASSQNLDRAYEQYF. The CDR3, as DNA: TGCGCCAGCAGCCAAAATCTGGACAGGGCCTACGAGCAGTACTTC.

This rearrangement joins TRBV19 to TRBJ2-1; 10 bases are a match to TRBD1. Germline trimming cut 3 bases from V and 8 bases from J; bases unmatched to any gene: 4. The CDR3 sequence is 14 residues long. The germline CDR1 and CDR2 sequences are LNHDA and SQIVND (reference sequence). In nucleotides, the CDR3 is TGTGCCAGTAGTATTGGGGACAGGGGCGATGAGCAGTTCTTC. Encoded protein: CASSIGDRGDEQFF.

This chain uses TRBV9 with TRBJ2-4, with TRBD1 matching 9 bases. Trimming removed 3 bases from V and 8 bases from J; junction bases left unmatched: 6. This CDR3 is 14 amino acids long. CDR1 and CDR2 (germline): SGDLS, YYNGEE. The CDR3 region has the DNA TGTGCCAGCAGCGCACAGGGGGCTGGTGACATTCAGTACTTC. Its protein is CASSAQGAGDIQYF.

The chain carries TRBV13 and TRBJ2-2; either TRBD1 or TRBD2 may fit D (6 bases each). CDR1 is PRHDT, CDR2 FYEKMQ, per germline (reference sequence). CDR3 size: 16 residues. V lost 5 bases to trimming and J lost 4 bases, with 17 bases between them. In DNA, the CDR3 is TGTGCCAGCAGCCCACGAGGGGGGCTTGGCACCGGGGAGCTGTTTTTT. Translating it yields CASSPRGGLGTGELFF.

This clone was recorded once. CDR3 loop: CASSKMPPRRGSGNQPQHF. CDR3 in DNA: TGTGCCAGCAGCAAGATGCCGCCGCGAAGAGGGTCGGGCAATCAGCCCCAGCATTTT. This rearrangement joins TRBV21-1 to TRBJ1-5. TRBV21-1 is a recognized pseudogene. This CDR3 spans 19 amino acids.

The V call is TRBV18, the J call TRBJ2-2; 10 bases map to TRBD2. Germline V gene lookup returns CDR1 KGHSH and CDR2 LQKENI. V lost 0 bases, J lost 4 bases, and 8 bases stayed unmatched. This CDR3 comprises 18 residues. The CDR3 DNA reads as TGTGCCAGCTCACCACCGAGGCTAGCGGGAGTCTTCACCGGGGAGCTGTTTTTT. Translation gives CASSPPRLAGVFTGELFF.